These 14 T cell receptor beta chains share one sample of origin, sequenced in a study of PD-L1 blockade in urothelial cancer. Repertoires were generated with immunoSEQ multiplex PCR, while TCRdb's copy carries only in-frame clones and drops some. The data hold 750 to 950 clones, with roughly a third observed a single time. The sample here was tumor tissue, taken before atezolizumab (anti-PD-L1) treatment. These receptor sequences come from a man aged 45 to 65 with urothelial cancer.

V usage is TRBV18 and J usage is TRBJ2-6; 9 bases map to TRBD1. V gave up 3 bases and J gave up 2 bases; unmatched junction bases: 8. CDR1 is KGHSH, CDR2 LQKENI, per germline. There are 18 residues in the CDR3. CDR3 residues: CASSPAQGALPGANVLTF. DNA for the CDR3: TGTGCCAGCTCACCGGCACAGGGGGCACTCCCTGGGGCCAACGTCCTGACTTTC.

J is TRBJ1-1 and V is TRBV18; no definite D call. Germline lookup yields CDR1 KGHSH and CDR2 LQKENI. Trimming pared 3 bases from V and 2 bases from J, leaving 10 bases between. The CDR3 sequence is 14 residues long. This chain's CDR3 is CASSPNRPNTEAFF. The CDR3 region has the DNA TGTGCCAGCTCACCTAACCGACCTAACACTGAAGCTTTCTTT.

In this sample, this clone is large. The chain recombines TRBV30 with TRBJ2-3; TRBD2 matches 7 bases. The CDR3 spans 15 residues. V lost 5 bases, J lost 5 bases, and 13 bases stayed unmatched. Germline CDR1 and CDR2: GTSNPN and SVGIG (reference sequence). DNA for the CDR3: TGTGCCTGGTCTGTAAGAGGACTAGTGGAAGATACGCAGTATTTT. Translated, it gives CAWSVRGLVEDTQYF.

The V call is TRBV4-1, the J call TRBJ1-2, with D unclear. This CDR3 contains 14 residues. CDR1 is MGHRA, CDR2 YSYEKL, per germline. The V end lost 5 bases, the J end lost 2 bases, and 12 bases lay between the germline ends. The CDR3, as DNA: TGCGCCAGCAGCTATGAAATGGCCAACTATGGCTACACCTTC. Translated: CASSYEMANYGYTF.

Only one count was recorded for this clone. V and J are TRBV29-1 and TRBJ1-2; 10 bases are a match to TRBD1. The germline V gene encodes CDR1 SQVTM and CDR2 ANQGSEA. There are 13 residues in the CDR3. The ends lost 6 bases at V and 4 bases at J; junction bases unmatched: 5. As DNA, the CDR3 is TGCAGCGTCGGGACAGGGGCTCTCTATGGCTACACCTTC. Residues: CSVGTGALYGYTF. The full variable domain, rest sourced from reference TRBV29-1 and TRBJ1-2, is SAVISQKPSRDICQRGTSLTIQCQVDSQVTMMFWYRQQPGQSLTLIATANQGSEATYESGFVIDKFPISRPNLTFSTLTVSNMSPEDSSIYLCSVGTGALYGYTFGSGTRLTVV.

The chain recombines TRBV11-3 with TRBJ2-5; a weak D match, TRBD2 (5 bases). The V and J ends lost 2 bases and 5 bases respectively, with 15 bases between them. The CDR3 totals 15 residues. Germline assignment: CDR1 SGHNT and CDR2 YENEEA. In DNA form, the CDR3 reads TGTGCCAGCAGCTTATCCCCCGGGCGCGGGGAGACCCAGTACTTC. Residues: CASSLSPGRGETQYF. Using reference TRBV11-3 and TRBJ2-5 for the parts outside the CDR3, the full variable domain is EAGVVQSPRYKIIEKKQPVAFWCNPISGHNTLYWYLQNLGQGPELLIRYENEEAVDDSQLPKDRFSAERLKGVDSTLKIQPAELGDSAVYLCASSLSPGRGETQYFGPGTRLLVL.

This chain joins TRBV9 and TRBJ1-2; D is uncertain. In germline, CDR1 is SGDLS, CDR2 YYNGEE. The ends were cut back, 6 bases at V and 5 bases at J, with 17 bases in the middle. The CDR3 length is 14 residues. CDR3 region: CASTRTTVSYGYTF. As DNA, the CDR3 is TGTGCCAGCACCCGTACGACTGTTTCATATGGCTACACCTTC.

The chain couples TRBV6-8 to TRBJ1-1, with 7 positions matching TRBD1. The CDR3 consists of 13 residues. The junction had 5 bases not matched to a gene; V was cut back by 6 bases and J by 4 bases. Germline CDR1 MNHGY, CDR2 SAAAGT. CDR3 bases: TGTGCCAGCAGATACAGGGGTAGCACTGAAGCTTTCTTT. This translates into CASRYRGSTEAFF.

The DNA for the CDR3 is TGCAGCGGCCAGAGGGGCTCCGGAAACACCATATATTTT. Protein: CSGQRGSGNTIYF. V usage is TRBV29-1 and J usage is TRBJ1-3; tentative D call: TRBD1 (5 bases). Germline CDR1 and CDR2: SQVTM and ANQGSEA. The CDR3 loop spans 13 amino acids. Deletions cut 7 bases from V and 4 bases from J, with 14 bases between.

In its sample, this clone ranks as medium-sized. This sequence joins TRBV11-3 and TRBJ2-7; D ambiguous. The germline V and J ends were trimmed by 3 bases and 7 bases, with 16 bases remaining between them. CDR1 is SGHNT and CDR2 is YENEEA in the germline V gene. The CDR3 totals 14 residues. CDR3 loop: CASSFQGQTFEQYF. In nucleotides, the CDR3 is TGTGCCAGCAGCTTCCAAGGGCAGACATTTGAGCAGTACTTC.

The chain recombines TRBV6-8 with TRBJ2-6, with D tentatively TRBD1 (6 bases). Trimming removed 5 bases from V and 0 bases from J, with 14 bases in between. The CDR3 runs to 17 residues. CDR1 is MNHGY and CDR2 is SAAAGT in the germline V gene. Written as DNA, the CDR3 is TGTGCCAGCAGTGGACAGCACCCGAGCTCTGGGGCCAACGTCCTGACTTTC. Translating gives CASSGQHPSSGANVLTF.

The chain has TRBV28 and TRBJ1-5, with D possibly matching TRBD1 (6 bases). This CDR3 is built from 15 residues. Trimming stripped 6 bases from V and 3 bases from J, with 15 bases between. CDR1 is MDHEN and CDR2 is SYDVKM in the germline V gene. The CDR3 sequence is CASSLPGHINQPQHF. The CDR3 DNA follows: TGTGCCAGCAGCCTACCGGGACACATCAATCAGCCCCAGCATTTT.

This clone was seen a handful of times. The V and J genes are TRBV6-7 and TRBJ2-1; 7 bases match TRBD2. TRBV6-7 is filed as an ORF, its function uncertain. This CDR3 comprises 16 residues. Losses at the gene ends were 0 bases for V and 7 bases for J; bases not matched to a gene: 9. Here the CDR3 reads CASSYSGLVGVNEQFF. CDR3 nucleotides: TGTGCCAGCAGTTACTCCGGACTAGTGGGGGTTAATGAGCAGTTCTTC.

In the case of this clone: One end of the junction fails to match germline, which may point to a read error. The J gene is TRBJ2-7, the V gene TRBV6-8; D might be TRBD1 (6 bases). Germline assignment: CDR1 MNHGY and CDR2 SAAAGT. The CDR3 length is 14 residues. The CDR3 DNA follows: TGTGCCATCAGTAGGCTGACAGGCCGGGGCGAGCAGTACTTC. It yields the protein CAISRLTGRGEQYF.